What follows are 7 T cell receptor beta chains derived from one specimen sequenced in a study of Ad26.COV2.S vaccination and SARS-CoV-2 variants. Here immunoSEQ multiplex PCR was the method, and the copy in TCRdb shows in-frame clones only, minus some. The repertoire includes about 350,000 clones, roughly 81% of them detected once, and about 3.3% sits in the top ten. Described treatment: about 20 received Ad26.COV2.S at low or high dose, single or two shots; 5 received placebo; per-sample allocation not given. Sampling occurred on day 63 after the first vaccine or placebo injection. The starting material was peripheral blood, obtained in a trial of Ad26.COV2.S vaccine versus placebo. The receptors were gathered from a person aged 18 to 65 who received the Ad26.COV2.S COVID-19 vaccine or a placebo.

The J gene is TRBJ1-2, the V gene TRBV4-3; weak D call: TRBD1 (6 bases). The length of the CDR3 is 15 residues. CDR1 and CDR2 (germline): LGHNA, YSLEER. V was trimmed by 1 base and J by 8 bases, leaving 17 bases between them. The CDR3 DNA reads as TGCGCCAGCAGCCAAGGTGGTGGGGGGGCACGCGGCTACACCTTC. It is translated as CASSQGGGGARGYTF.

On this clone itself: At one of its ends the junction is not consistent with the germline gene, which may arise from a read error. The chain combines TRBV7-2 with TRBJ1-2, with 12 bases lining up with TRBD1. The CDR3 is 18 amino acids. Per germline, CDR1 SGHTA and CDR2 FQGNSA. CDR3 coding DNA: TGTGCCAGCAACTTAGTTGGGACAGGGGGCGCCTTAAACTATGGCTACACCTTC. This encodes CASNLVGTGGALNYGYTF.

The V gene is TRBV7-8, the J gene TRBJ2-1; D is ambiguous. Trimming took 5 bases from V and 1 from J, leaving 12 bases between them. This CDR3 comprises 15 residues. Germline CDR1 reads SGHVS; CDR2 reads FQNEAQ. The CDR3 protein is CASSPVATSYNEQFF. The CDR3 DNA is TGTGCCAGCAGCCCAGTGGCTACTTCCTACAATGAGCAGTTCTTC.

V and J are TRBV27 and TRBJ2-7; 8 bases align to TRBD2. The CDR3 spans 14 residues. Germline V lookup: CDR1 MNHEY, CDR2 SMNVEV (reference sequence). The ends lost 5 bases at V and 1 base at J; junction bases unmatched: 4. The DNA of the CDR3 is TGTGCCAGCAGTACCCGGGGGGGTTCCTACGAGCAGTACTTC. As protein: CASSTRGGSYEQYF.

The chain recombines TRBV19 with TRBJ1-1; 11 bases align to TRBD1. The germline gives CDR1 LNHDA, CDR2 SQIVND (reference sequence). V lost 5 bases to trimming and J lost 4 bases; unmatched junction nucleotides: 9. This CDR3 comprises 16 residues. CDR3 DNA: TGTGCCAGTAGTCCCCGGACAGGGGGCGGCGGCACTGAAGCTTTCTTT. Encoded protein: CASSPRTGGGGTEAFF. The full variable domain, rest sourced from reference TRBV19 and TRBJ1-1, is DGGITQSPKYLFRKEGQNVTLSCEQNLNHDAMYWYRQDPGQGLRLIYYSQIVNDFQKGDIAEGYSVSREKKESFPLTVTSAQKNPTAFYLCASSPRTGGGGTEAFFGQGTRLTVV.

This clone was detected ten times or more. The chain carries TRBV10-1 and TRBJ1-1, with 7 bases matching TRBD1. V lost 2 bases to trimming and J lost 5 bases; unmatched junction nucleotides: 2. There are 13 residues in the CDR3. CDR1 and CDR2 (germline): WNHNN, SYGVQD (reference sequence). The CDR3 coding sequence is TGCGCCAGCAGTGAGCAACAGGGGACTGAAGCTTTCTTT. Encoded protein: CASSEQQGTEAFF.

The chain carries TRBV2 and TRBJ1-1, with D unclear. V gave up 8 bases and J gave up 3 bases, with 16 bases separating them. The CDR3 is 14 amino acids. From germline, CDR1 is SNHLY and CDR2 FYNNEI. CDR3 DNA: TGTGCCAGCCTAGGTCACCTTAGGGACACTGAAGCTTTCTTT. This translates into CASLGHLRDTEAFF.